The rows below give T cell receptor beta chains drawn from one sample of a study of T cells after yellow fever vaccination. MiXCR, run by TCRdb on the 5' RACE reads, gives a single entry per CDR3 protein. The table has approximately 550,000 distinct CDR3 sequences, less than 15% seen once. The sample consisted of PBMCs, taken on the day of the yellow fever booster vaccination. All receptors derive from a young man who received the YFV17D yellow fever vaccine. The CDR3 runs from the conserved cysteine through the conserved F or W. Fields, in order: CDR3 DNA, CDR3 protein, clone size, V gene, J gene, D gene. A D gene is named only where the DNA matches it firmly. Size is stated for part of the rows, as once, few or many counts, or as a class when the clone is expanded.

cdr3_nt: TGTGCCAGCAGACTTACAGGGGGCGGAAAGCCCCAGCATTTT
cdr3_aa: CASRLTGGGKPQHF
clone_size: -
v_call: TRBV6-1
j_call: TRBJ1-5
d_call: TRBD1

cdr3_nt: TGTGCCAGCACCTTACCAGCGGGTCAGGGGGAGCTGTTTTTT
cdr3_aa: CASTLPAGQGELFF
clone_size: -
v_call: TRBV6-1
j_call: TRBJ2-2
d_call: -

cdr3_nt: TGTGCCAGCAGTCGCTTTGGGCCGCCTAACTCCTACGAGCAGTACTTC
cdr3_aa: CASSRFGPPNSYEQYF
clone_size: -
v_call: TRBV27
j_call: TRBJ2-7
d_call: -

cdr3_nt: TGCGCCAGCAGCTTAGGTCCAGAGAACACTGAAGCTTTCTTT
cdr3_aa: CASSLGPENTEAFF
clone_size: few
v_call: TRBV5-1
j_call: TRBJ1-1
d_call: -

cdr3_nt: TGTGCCACCAGTGACACAGGGGTTCAGCCCCAGCATTTT
cdr3_aa: CATSDTGVQPQHF
clone_size: few
v_call: TRBV24-1
j_call: TRBJ1-5
d_call: TRBD1

cdr3_nt: TGTGCCTCGAAGGCGGACTCCTCTACCTACGAGCAGTACTTC
cdr3_aa: CASKADSSTYEQYF
clone_size: few
v_call: TRBV10-3
j_call: TRBJ2-7
d_call: -

cdr3_nt: TGTGCCAGCAGCTTGGGCCAGCAGCCCCAGCATTTT
cdr3_aa: CASSLGQQPQHF
clone_size: few
v_call: TRBV5-6
j_call: TRBJ1-5
d_call: -

cdr3_nt: TGTGCCAGCAGTTTGGATGCGGGCCACCAAGAGACCCAGTACTTC
cdr3_aa: CASSLDAGHQETQYF
clone_size: few
v_call: TRBV28
j_call: TRBJ2-5
d_call: -

cdr3_nt: TGTGCCAGCAGCGCCCGACTAGGGGGAGAGACCCAGTACTTC
cdr3_aa: CASSARLGGETQYF
clone_size: few
v_call: TRBV7-8
j_call: TRBJ2-5
d_call: -

cdr3_nt: TGTGCCAGCAGCTTACCCCGGGACAGGGGGCGCGATTTGGTACGGACGCGGCTCGAGCAGTACTTC
cdr3_aa: CASSLPRDRGRDLVRTRLEQYF
clone_size: -
v_call: TRBV7-2
j_call: TRBJ2-7
d_call: TRBD1

cdr3_nt: TGCAGCGTTGAAAGACTAGGGGGCAGTGAGCAGTTCTTC
cdr3_aa: CSVERLGGSEQFF
clone_size: few
v_call: TRBV29-1
j_call: TRBJ2-1
d_call: -

cdr3_nt: TGTGCCATCAGTGCCCCTGGCCGGACAGGGAATGGCTACACCTTC
cdr3_aa: CAISAPGRTGNGYTF
clone_size: -
v_call: TRBV10-3
j_call: TRBJ1-2
d_call: TRBD1

cdr3_nt: TGCGCCAGCAGCCAAGATCGGTATCGGGGCGGATCGAACACCGGGGAGCTGTTTTTT
cdr3_aa: CASSQDRYRGGSNTGELFF
clone_size: few
v_call: TRBV4-3
j_call: TRBJ2-2
d_call: -

cdr3_nt: TGCAGTGCTAGAGGACTAGCGGGATCTAATGAGCAGTTCTTC
cdr3_aa: CSARGLAGSNEQFF
clone_size: few
v_call: TRBV20-1
j_call: TRBJ2-1
d_call: TRBD2

cdr3_nt: TGTGCCAGCAGCGTTAGCAGGGTACCCTACGAGCAGTACTTC
cdr3_aa: CASSVSRVPYEQYF
clone_size: -
v_call: TRBV11-2
j_call: TRBJ2-7
d_call: -

cdr3_nt: TGTGCCAGCAGCCACGGGGACAGTAGATTGTACGAGCAGTACTTC
cdr3_aa: CASSHGDSRLYEQYF
clone_size: -
v_call: TRBV7-8
j_call: TRBJ2-7
d_call: TRBD1

cdr3_nt: TGTGCCACCCTCTCCAGGGGTTACACCGGGGAGCTGTTTTTT
cdr3_aa: CATLSRGYTGELFF
clone_size: -
v_call: TRBV6-1
j_call: TRBJ2-2
d_call: -

cdr3_nt: TGTGCCAGCAGCTTACAAGGAGGGGGGGGAGCAACTAATGAAAAACTGTTTTTT
cdr3_aa: CASSLQGGGGATNEKLFF
clone_size: few
v_call: TRBV11-2
j_call: TRBJ1-4
d_call: -

cdr3_nt: TGTGCCACCAGCAGAGATCGGACCGCCGGCTACACCTTC
cdr3_aa: CATSRDRTAGYTF
clone_size: -
v_call: TRBV15
j_call: TRBJ1-2
d_call: -

cdr3_nt: TGTGCCAGCAGCGCACAGAGTGAGAACACTGAAGCTTTCTTT
cdr3_aa: CASSAQSENTEAFF
clone_size: -
v_call: TRBV25-1
j_call: TRBJ1-1
d_call: -

cdr3_nt: TGCAGTGCTAGAGACCTCCTAGCGGGAGGCCCGGGGGAGCTGTTTTTT
cdr3_aa: CSARDLLAGGPGELFF
clone_size: few
v_call: TRBV20-1
j_call: TRBJ2-2
d_call: TRBD2

cdr3_nt: TGTGCCAGCAGCTTAATCGACAGGGAATGGCATTTT
cdr3_aa: CASSLIDREWHF
clone_size: once
v_call: TRBV7-9
j_call: TRBJ1-5
d_call: TRBD1

cdr3_nt: TGTGCCAGCAGCTTGGCAGCGGAAAAAGAGACCCAGTACTTC
cdr3_aa: CASSLAAEKETQYF
clone_size: -
v_call: TRBV5-4
j_call: TRBJ2-5
d_call: -

cdr3_nt: TGCGCCAGCAGCCTTGACAGGGGGCTGGATGGGAATGAGCAGTTCTTC
cdr3_aa: CASSLDRGLDGNEQFF
clone_size: few
v_call: TRBV5-1
j_call: TRBJ2-1
d_call: TRBD1

cdr3_nt: TGTGCCAGTAGTACCTCCGGGACAGTGAATGAAAAAATGTTTTTT
cdr3_aa: CASSTSGTVNEKMFF
clone_size: -
v_call: TRBV19
j_call: TRBJ1-4
d_call: TRBD1

cdr3_nt: TGTGCCACGGGAGATGGAAACACCATATATTTT
cdr3_aa: CATGDGNTIYF
clone_size: few
v_call: TRBV6-6
j_call: TRBJ1-3
d_call: -

cdr3_nt: TGTGCCAGCAGTGACGGGGGCGCTGGGGCCAACGTCCTGACTTTC
cdr3_aa: CASSDGGAGANVLTF
clone_size: -
v_call: TRBV2
j_call: TRBJ2-6
d_call: -

cdr3_nt: TGCGCCAGCAGCCAAGGTACAGGGGCCCCCCGCACTGAAGCTTTCTTT
cdr3_aa: CASSQGTGAPRTEAFF
clone_size: many
v_call: TRBV4-3
j_call: TRBJ1-1
d_call: TRBD1

cdr3_nt: TGTGCCAGCAGCTTAAGGTCGACTGGAGAATACGAGCAGTACTTC
cdr3_aa: CASSLRSTGEYEQYF
clone_size: few
v_call: TRBV7-2
j_call: TRBJ2-7
d_call: -

cdr3_nt: TGTGCCAGTAGGCTACGACCTGGACTAGCGGTCCCAGATACGCAGTATTTT
cdr3_aa: CASRLRPGLAVPDTQYF
clone_size: few
v_call: TRBV19
j_call: TRBJ2-3
d_call: TRBD2

cdr3_nt: TGTGCCAGCAGCCGGACATACAATGAAAAACTGTTTTTT
cdr3_aa: CASSRTYNEKLFF
clone_size: few
v_call: TRBV7-2
j_call: TRBJ1-4
d_call: -

cdr3_nt: TGTGCCAGCCGGCGGGGGGCAGGGTCCTACGAGCAGTACTTC
cdr3_aa: CASRRGAGSYEQYF
clone_size: many
v_call: TRBV18
j_call: TRBJ2-7
d_call: TRBD2

cdr3_nt: TGCGCCAGCAGTGAGGGGAGGGCCACTGAAGCTTTCTTT
cdr3_aa: CASSEGRATEAFF
clone_size: -
v_call: TRBV10-2
j_call: TRBJ1-1
d_call: -

cdr3_nt: TGTGCCTGGAGGGACAGGTTGGGCGGTGAGCAGTTCTTC
cdr3_aa: CAWRDRLGGEQFF
clone_size: -
v_call: TRBV30
j_call: TRBJ2-1
d_call: TRBD1

cdr3_nt: TGTGCCTGGAGTGTTCTATTCCGAGAGCAGTTCTTC
cdr3_aa: CAWSVLFREQFF
clone_size: few
v_call: TRBV30
j_call: TRBJ2-1
d_call: -

cdr3_nt: TGTGCCAGCAGTTTCCTGGCGGGAGTGGCAGATACGCAGTATTTT
cdr3_aa: CASSFLAGVADTQYF
clone_size: few
v_call: TRBV12-3/TRBV12-4
j_call: TRBJ2-3
d_call: TRBD2

cdr3_nt: TGCAGTGCTCCTCGACAGGGGGCGGTGGGAGAGACCCAGTACTTC
cdr3_aa: CSAPRQGAVGETQYF
clone_size: few
v_call: TRBV20-1
j_call: TRBJ2-5
d_call: TRBD1

cdr3_nt: TGTGCCATCAGGGGGGAACTCTACAATGAGCAGTTCTTC
cdr3_aa: CAIRGELYNEQFF
clone_size: few
v_call: TRBV10-3
j_call: TRBJ2-1
d_call: -

cdr3_nt: TGTGCCAGTAGCCCGGGGATCCTTAGCTCCTACGAGCAGTACTTC
cdr3_aa: CASSPGILSSYEQYF
clone_size: -
v_call: TRBV19
j_call: TRBJ2-7
d_call: -

cdr3_nt: TGTGCCAGCAGCTTGGGCCACCCCTACGAGCAGTACTTC
cdr3_aa: CASSLGHPYEQYF
clone_size: -
v_call: TRBV7-2
j_call: TRBJ2-7
d_call: -

cdr3_nt: TGTGCCAGCAGGACCGGGACAGGGGGCGCGATCGGGGAGCTGTTTTTT
cdr3_aa: CASRTGTGGAIGELFF
clone_size: -
v_call: TRBV27
j_call: TRBJ2-2
d_call: TRBD1

cdr3_nt: TGTGCCAGCAGCCCCGAATTACCCTCCTACGAGCAGTACTTC
cdr3_aa: CASSPELPSYEQYF
clone_size: -
v_call: TRBV9
j_call: TRBJ2-7
d_call: -

cdr3_nt: TGCAGTGCTAGAGGTGGCCCGGGACTAGCGGGGACTTCCTACGAGCAGTACTTC
cdr3_aa: CSARGGPGLAGTSYEQYF
clone_size: once
v_call: TRBV20-1
j_call: TRBJ2-7
d_call: TRBD2

cdr3_nt: TGTGCCAGCAGTGATGGAAAAGGGGGGAGGGAGCTGTTTTTT
cdr3_aa: CASSDGKGGRELFF
clone_size: few
v_call: TRBV12-3/TRBV12-4
j_call: TRBJ2-2
d_call: -

cdr3_nt: TGTGCCAGCCTGGACAATCAGGACACTGAAGCTTTCTTT
cdr3_aa: CASLDNQDTEAFF
clone_size: few
v_call: TRBV2
j_call: TRBJ1-1
d_call: -

cdr3_nt: TGTGCCAGCAGCTTATACCTCGGGGGAGAAAAACTGTTTTTT
cdr3_aa: CASSLYLGGEKLFF
clone_size: few
v_call: TRBV7-9
j_call: TRBJ1-4
d_call: -

cdr3_nt: TGTGCCAGCTCACCACGGGGGCTAGATTCACCCCTCCACTTT
cdr3_aa: CASSPRGLDSPLHF
clone_size: -
v_call: TRBV18
j_call: TRBJ1-6
d_call: -

cdr3_nt: TGTGCCAGCAGGGCGGGACTAGCGGGCAATACGCAGTATTTT
cdr3_aa: CASRAGLAGNTQYF
clone_size: few
v_call: TRBV27
j_call: TRBJ2-3
d_call: TRBD2

cdr3_nt: TGTGCCAGCAGGGGGGCTGGAAACACCATATATTTT
cdr3_aa: CASRGAGNTIYF
clone_size: many
v_call: TRBV9
j_call: TRBJ1-3
d_call: -

cdr3_nt: TGTGCCAGCAGCTCGGGTTTGGCGGGACGCGCACTTGATACGCAGTATTTT
cdr3_aa: CASSSGLAGRALDTQYF
clone_size: few
v_call: TRBV7-9
j_call: TRBJ2-3
d_call: -

cdr3_nt: TGCAGTGCTATGCTGCCGGGACAGCTTTACGAGCAGTACTTC
cdr3_aa: CSAMLPGQLYEQYF
clone_size: -
v_call: TRBV20-1
j_call: TRBJ2-7
d_call: TRBD1

cdr3_nt: TGCGCCAGCAGCCACCAGGTCCGCACAGATACGCAGTATTTT
cdr3_aa: CASSHQVRTDTQYF
clone_size: few
v_call: TRBV4-3
j_call: TRBJ2-3
d_call: -

cdr3_nt: TGTGCCAGCAGCCCCAGTGAGTTGGCAAATGAGCAGTTCTTC
cdr3_aa: CASSPSELANEQFF
clone_size: -
v_call: TRBV14
j_call: TRBJ2-1
d_call: -

cdr3_nt: TGTGCCACCAGCGGAGAGACAGTCACAGATACGCAGTATTTT
cdr3_aa: CATSGETVTDTQYF
clone_size: -
v_call: TRBV15
j_call: TRBJ2-3
d_call: -

cdr3_nt: TGCGCCAGCAGCTTGGCGGAGGCCGGGGAGCTGTTTTTT
cdr3_aa: CASSLAEAGELFF
clone_size: many
v_call: TRBV5-1
j_call: TRBJ2-2
d_call: -

cdr3_nt: TGTGCCAGCAGTTACTCGTGGACTAGCGGGGCTATCGTGGGCACCGGGGAGCTGTTTTTT
cdr3_aa: CASSYSWTSGAIVGTGELFF
clone_size: few
v_call: TRBV6-2/TRBV6-3
j_call: TRBJ2-2
d_call: TRBD2

cdr3_nt: TGTGCCAGCAGCCAGGGTACAGGGGGCCTCGAGCAGTACTTC
cdr3_aa: CASSQGTGGLEQYF
clone_size: few
v_call: TRBV7-9
j_call: TRBJ2-7
d_call: TRBD1

cdr3_nt: TGTGCCAGCAGACCAAACCGACAGGGGAATGGCTACACCTTC
cdr3_aa: CASRPNRQGNGYTF
clone_size: -
v_call: TRBV12-3/TRBV12-4
j_call: TRBJ1-2
d_call: TRBD1

cdr3_nt: TGCAGTGCTAGAGGCAGCGGGAGGGCCACAGATACGCAGTATTTT
cdr3_aa: CSARGSGRATDTQYF
clone_size: few
v_call: TRBV20-1
j_call: TRBJ2-3
d_call: TRBD2